Detailed here is one T cell receptor (beta chain). This clone came up a few times. Its antigen is still unknown. Base qualities are not provided; no much larger clone lies one nucleotide away. These data come from a study of blood T cell repertoires in COVID-19 (TCRdb year 2020). About the study as a whole: Samples from collaborators originated in the United States, Italy and Spain and spanned both the acute and convalescent phases of COVID-19. The material from the prospective study consisted of cDNA or gDNA derived from T cells, B-cell-depleted T cells, or PBMCs. Deeply sampled blood TCRbeta repertoires from subjects exposed to, actively infected with, or recovered from COVID-19 were included in the dataset. The repertoires were released in a freely available public database meant as a resource for research on the immune response to SARS-CoV-2. Samples were obtained from the ongoing ImmuneRACE study (first 160 participants) and from 1,000 to 1,500 subjects provided by 6 global collaborators. Nearly every sample came with metadata listing a de-identified subject ID, COVID-19 status, age in years and sex. Where HLA class I and class II types were available, the types were taken from metadata supplied by the sample provider, not from assay-based typing.

The collaborating institutions used their own protocols to collect whole blood in K2EDTA tubes. For TCRbeta analysis, collaborator samples were shipped as frozen whole blood, as isolated PBMCs, or as DNA extracted from either sample type. Here is what the overall study found, with its caveats: The amount of clinical and demographic metadata varied by source and participant and was provided uncurated.

V and J are trimmed by 3 bases and 5 bases, and the gene matches miss 6 bases of the junction. From the cysteine through the phenylalanine, the CDR3 covers 16 amino acids. This entry keeps only the CDR3 DNA: 48 bases, framed from base 1. CDR1 and CDR2 were assigned from the germline V gene as KGHSH and LQKENI. TCRbeta CDR3 regions were amplified from genomic DNA by means of the immunoSEQ Assay, a bias-controlled multiplex PCR. In the original analysis: Within the assay, amplification of reference gene primers was used to estimate how many nucleated cells each sample contained. To quantify the absolute abundance of each unique TCRbeta CDR3 rearrangement, sequence reads were collapsed and filtered. For each sample, productive Simpson clonality was calculated as the square root of Simpson's diversity index across productive rearrangements. The clones in this table, taken by TCRdb from immuneACCESS, are in-frame only. Not every clone is retained; where verified, under half of the shortfall comes from an unresolved V gene, and the cause of the rest is unknown. V and J calls and clone size are those listed in that table; D and trimming were worked out from the DNA. The sample table records 60,000 to 85,000 clones; nearly 80% of these occur just once. In total, the top ten clones hold 5.5% to 7% of the sample.

The rearrangement joined TRBV18 to TRBJ2-4, with 11 bases aligning to TRBD1. This TCR was sampled from a woman aged 55-70 years with acute or convalescent COVID-19. The sequenced material came from peripheral blood. The DNA reads TGTGCCAGCTCACCTACGGGACAGGGGGTGGAAAACATTCAGTACTTC. Translated, it reads CASSPTGQGVENIQYF.